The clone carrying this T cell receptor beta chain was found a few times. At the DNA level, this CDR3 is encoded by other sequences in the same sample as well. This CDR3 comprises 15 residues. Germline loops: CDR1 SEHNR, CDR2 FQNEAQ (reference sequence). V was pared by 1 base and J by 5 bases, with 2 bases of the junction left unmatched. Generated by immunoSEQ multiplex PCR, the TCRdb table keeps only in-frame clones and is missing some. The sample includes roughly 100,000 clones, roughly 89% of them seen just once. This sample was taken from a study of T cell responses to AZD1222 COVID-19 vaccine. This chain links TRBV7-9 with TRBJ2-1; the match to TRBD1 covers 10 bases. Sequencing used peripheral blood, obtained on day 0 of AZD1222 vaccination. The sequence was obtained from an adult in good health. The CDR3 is CASSLEGQGNNEQFF. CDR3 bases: TGTGCCAGCAGCTTAGAGGGACAGGGGAACAATGAGCAGTTCTTC.